This TCR beta chain was recorded in a study of blood T cell repertoires in COVID-19. Study-level information: T cells, B-cell-depleted T cells, or PBMCs supplied cDNA or gDNA.

One Seattle source followed patients from active infection through their disease course. Looked up from germline, CDR1 is SEHNR and CDR2 is FQNEAQ (reference sequence). V lost 2 bases and J lost 0; bases outside the gene matches: 10. The CDR3 sequence is 18 residues long. In the original analysis: Reference gene primer amplification in the assay estimated nucleated cell counts. Method: immunoSEQ multiplex PCR; TCRdb's copy keeps in-frame clones and lacks some. That table furnishes V, J and clone size, whereas the DNA furnished D and trimming. The table has roughly 49,000 clones, 93% seen once. The TCR was taken from a man aged 55 to 70 with COVID-19, enrolled during active disease. Sequencing input: peripheral blood. The genes are TRBV7-9 and TRBJ1-1; 9 bases map to TRBD1. CDR3 loop: CASSLPRTGVSLNTEAFF. CDR3 nucleotides: TGTGCCAGCAGCTTACCGAGGACAGGGGTATCCCTGAACACTGAAGCTTTCTTT. Complete variable domain (other parts from reference TRBV7-9 and TRBJ1-1): DTGVSQNPRHKITKRGQNVTFRCDPISEHNRLYWYRQTLGQGPEFLTYFQNEAQLEKSRLLSDRFSAERPKGSFSTLEIQRTEQGDSAMYLCASSLPRTGVSLNTEAFFGQGTRLTVV.